Sequencing of this T cell receptor (beta chain) was carried out in a study of shared clonotypes between healthy human individuals (dated by TCRdb to 2019 to 2021). In terms of the full investigation: The cohort comprised two women and a few men aged 18 to 49 years. For each donor, CD4 naive and CD4 memory were each given three plates, CD8 naive was given two plates, and CD8 memory was given one plate. To estimate repertoire size and how much clonotype sharing occurs between individuals, the study deeply sequenced the blood TCR repertoires of five healthy adults. Different laboratories and diverse techniques were used to prepare libraries and sequence TCR repertoires, to increase sequencing depth and limit assay-specific biases. Between about 0.85 and 9.5 billion PBMCs per donor were obtained by leukapheresis.

TCR CDR3 regions were amplified from genomic DNA by multiplex PCR using the deep immunoSEQ assay. For each cell subset, the extracted genomic DNA was distributed evenly across all wells of several immunoSEQ 96-well plates, and each plate served as one replicate. For sorted subsets, approximately 210 ng of genomic DNA, equivalent to roughly 30,000 T cell genomes, went into each replicate PCR. Purified libraries were measured with a Qubit 3.0 fluorometer, size-checked on a Bioanalyzer 2100, and measured again with the KAPA Library Quantification kit. Every immunoSEQ 96-well plate was sequenced on a separate single-read 150-cycle Illumina NextSeq 550 flow cell. Per the source publication's procedure: Because the immunoSEQ output included only junctional sequences and no quality scores, the filtering could not be the same as the filtering used for full-length reads. To assign V/J genes and CDR3, sequences were annotated using PyIR, a Python wrapper for IgBLAST v1.9, with IMGT germline references. Any read was removed if the V/J assignment was weak (E-value above 1e-6), the CDR3 was missing, or the read contained stop codons, out-of-frame junctions, or ambiguous translated residues. V3J clonotypes were defined as sequences sharing the same inferred V gene, J gene, and CDR3 amino acid sequence. Percentage overlap between repertoires was computed as shared unique clonotypes divided by the size of the smaller repertoire. Three approaches were used to assess repertoire richness: RTK rarefaction, the Chao1 estimator, and Recon v2.1 estimates of unobserved clonotypes. For all TCRbeta clonotypes obtained by the gDNA method from a few donors, generation probabilities were computed with OLGA. TCRdb's version of the immuneACCESS table is confined to in-frame rearrangements and falls short of the full clone set. An unresolved V gene accounts for under half of the shortfall where checked; the remainder is of unknown origin. That table is the source of V, J and clone size, and D and trimming were worked out from the DNA. The sample table holds about 2.1 million clones, of which 85% to 95% were seen once. More than 1.5% of the sample goes to the ten largest clones.

CD8 naive samples consisted of CD45RO-negative cells that were positively selected for CCR7, yielding a CD45RA+CCR7+ population without TemRA cells. The donors were healthy, HIV-negative adults who had no recently reported acute infections or vaccinations. All donors were Caucasian adults living in Nashville, Tennessee, USA. Blood was collected by leukapheresis, and PBMCs were isolated by Ficoll-Histopaque density gradient centrifugation and then cryopreserved in liquid nitrogen vapor phase. Analytical flow cytometry was used to check the purity and quantity of each magnetically sorted T cell population. Genomic DNA was isolated from each sorted fraction and quantified by UV absorbance on a Nanodrop 2000c. Findings and caveats that apply to the study as a whole: Pairwise subsampling indicated that sequencing depth was expected to affect the degree of clonotype sharing among donors. Rarefaction of sorted-subset datasets indicated incomplete sequencing despite the large sequencing depth. Larger estimated clonotype richness was generally found for naive subsets than for memory subsets. Because the study included only a small number of donors, the genetic and exposure-history diversity represented was limited. Approximately 5% of naive CD4, 3.5% of naive CD8, approximately 2% of memory CD4, and over 0.35% of memory CD8 clonotypes were shared across several donors. Compared with non-shared clonotypes, the clonotypes found in all four sorted-subset donors had higher generation probabilities. Only blood was sampled, and tissue TCR repertoires likely differ from those in blood.

Note on this clone: Its binding antigen is unknown. No quality values exist for individual bases; no much larger clone is one base distant.

The sample consisted of naive CD8+ T cells from PBMCs. Explained via the paper, the cell subset or site label denotes: CD45RA+CCR7+. This receptor was identified in a man between 18 and 29 years old in good health. Some clones in this sample may be carry-over from other donors' samples.

The DNA sequence follows: TGTGCCAGCAGTTACAGGGGCTCGGACTATGGCTACACCTTC. This is translated as CASSYRGSDYGYTF. Recombination linked TRBV5-4 to TRBJ1-2; 7 bases in the junction line up with TRBD1. Unmatched junction bases come to 7, with V trimmed by 5 bases and J by 3 bases. For CDR1 and CDR2, the germline V gene (reference sequence) lists SGHNT and YYREEE. The CDR3 holds 14 amino acids from the cysteine to the phenylalanine. Only the CDR3 DNA is retained, 42 bases long and in frame from the first base.